This T cell receptor beta chain was profiled in a study of CD8+ T cells in alopecia areata. V was pared by 1 base and J by 6 bases, with 5 bases of the junction left unmatched. Looked up from germline, CDR1 is LNHNV and CDR2 is YYDKDF (reference sequence). There are 15 residues in the CDR3. Treatment in this sample: oral pan-JAK inhibitor, 5-10 mg twice daily. Sampling of alopecia areata patients yielded lesional scalp punch biopsies as well as peripheral blood. After isolation, RNA underwent reverse transcription to generate cDNA as the sequencing template. Some clones are missing from TCRdb's copy, which holds only in-frame ones; the method was immunoSEQ multiplex PCR. Altogether some 180,000 clones are present, roughly 50% being singletons, with the ten largest covering 10% to 14%. On this clone: The antigen is not known.

Study-wide findings and caveats: Sequencing of scalp samples also includes resident alphabeta T cells from normal skin. How baseline CD8+ expansion relates to response remains uncertain (there was one nonresponder). Clonality in lesional scalp, especially alopecia totalis/universalis, exceeded that of normal scalp.

The rearrangement joins TRBV15 to TRBJ2-1; TRBD2 agrees at 8 bases. The sequenced sample was CD8+ T cells sorted from blood, obtained at week 24, from a patient treated with tofacitinib. The clonotype comes from a human donor with alopecia areata. In DNA form, the CDR3 reads TGTGCCACCAGCAGAGTGCGGGGGGCATTCAATGAGCAGTTCTTC. Translated, it gives CATSRVRGAFNEQFF.